Sequencing of this TCR beta chain was carried out in a study of T-cell memory formation after mild COVID-19. Barcoded TCR alpha and TCR beta cDNA libraries with UMIs came from 5'RACE using constant-segment primers. In TCRdb, the 5' RACE reads were re-called with MiXCR into one record per CDR3 protein. Among about 170,000 distinct CDR3 sequences, under 15% were seen once, and the ten largest hold more than 3%. Study findings and constraints: Pre-infection memory already had some responding clones, implying cross-reactive memory joined.

Deletions cut 0 bases from V and 10 bases from J, with 12 bases between. Germline assignment: CDR1 LNHNV and CDR2 YYDKDF (reference sequence). This CDR3 has 13 residues. This clonotype was seen only a few times. Its antigen is unknown. The material sequenced was PBMCs or a T cell subset sorted from them (not recorded which). The sequence came from a man younger than 30 who had mild COVID-19 (a few samples of this study predate the infection). Cell type and time point are not known. The rearrangement joins TRBV15 to TRBJ1-1; D is undetermined. CDR3 sequence (DNA): TGTGCCACCAGCAGAGATCTCGGGGAAGGAGCTTTCTTT. Amino acid sequence: CATSRDLGEGAFF.